This T cell receptor (beta chain) was documented in a study of blood T cell repertoires in COVID-19. Study background: Specimens from acute and convalescent COVID-19 originated in the United States, Italy and Spain. Sources were T cells, B-cell-depleted T cells, or PBMCs; the material itself was cDNA or gDNA.

Authors' methods: Cell counts per sample came from amplifying reference gene primers. Produced via immunoSEQ multiplex PCR; TCRdb's table is partial and in-frame only. That table is the source of V, J and clone size, and D and trimming were worked out from the DNA. Of about 240,000 clones listed, 86% are singletons. Germline CDR1 SGDLS, CDR2 YYNGEE. Trimming stripped 4 bases from V and 1 base from J, with 11 bases between. There are 14 residues in the CDR3. This receptor was identified in a woman in her twenties or thirties who had recovered from COVID-19. The chain joins TRBV9 to TRBJ1-1; D gene unclear. The sample was peripheral blood. CDR3 sequence: CASSSEARNTEAFF. CDR3 coding DNA: TGTGCCAGCAGCTCCGAAGCGAGGAACACTGAAGCTTTCTTT.